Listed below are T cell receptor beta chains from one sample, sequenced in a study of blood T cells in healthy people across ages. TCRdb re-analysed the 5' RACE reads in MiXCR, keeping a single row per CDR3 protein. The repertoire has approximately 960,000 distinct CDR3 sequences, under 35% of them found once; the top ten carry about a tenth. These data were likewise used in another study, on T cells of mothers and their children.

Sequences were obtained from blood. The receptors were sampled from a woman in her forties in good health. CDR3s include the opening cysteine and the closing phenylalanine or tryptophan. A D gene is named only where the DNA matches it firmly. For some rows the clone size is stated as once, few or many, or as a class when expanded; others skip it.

CDR3aa: CASSFSSGGPPYEQYF; CDR3nt: TGTGCCAGCAGCTTCTCCAGCGGGGGGCCCCCCTACGAGCAGTACTTC; j_gene: TRBJ2-7; d_gene: TRBD2; abundance: many; v_gene: TRBV7-6
CDR3aa: CSAWDTGGSYEQYF; CDR3nt: TGCAGTGCCTGGGACACCGGGGGGTCCTACGAGCAGTACTTC; j_gene: TRBJ2-7; d_gene: .; abundance: .; v_gene: TRBV20-1
CDR3aa: CSARGGRDRAVETQYF; CDR3nt: TGCAGTGCTAGGGGGGGAAGGGACCGCGCGGTAGAGACCCAGTACTTC; j_gene: TRBJ2-5; d_gene: .; abundance: many; v_gene: TRBV20-1
CDR3aa: CASSYPQGAAAADTQYF; CDR3nt: TGTGCCAGCAGCTATCCCCAGGGGGCAGCCGCAGCAGATACGCAGTATTTT; j_gene: TRBJ2-3; d_gene: TRBD1; abundance: .; v_gene: TRBV7-6
CDR3aa: CASSLSGSKNEQFF; CDR3nt: TGCGCCAGCAGCTTAAGCGGGAGCAAAAATGAGCAGTTCTTC; j_gene: TRBJ2-1; d_gene: TRBD2; abundance: .; v_gene: TRBV5-1
CDR3aa: CASSSTSKRGGRGETQYF; CDR3nt: TGTGCCAGCAGCTCGACCTCAAAGCGGGGGGGCCGAGGTGAGACCCAGTACTTC; j_gene: TRBJ2-5; d_gene: TRBD2; abundance: .; v_gene: TRBV11-2
CDR3aa: CSVARLGETQFF; CDR3nt: TGCAGCGTTGCTAGGCTTGGGGAGACCCAGTTCTTC; j_gene: TRBJ2-1; d_gene: .; abundance: .; v_gene: TRBV29-1
CDR3aa: CASSLPRTGPGYF; CDR3nt: TGTGCCAGCAGTTTACCCCGGACTGGGCCGGGGTACTTC; j_gene: TRBJ2-7; d_gene: .; abundance: .; v_gene: TRBV28
CDR3aa: CASSYQPGTYEQYF; CDR3nt: TGTGCCAGCAGTTACCAACCCGGGACCTACGAGCAGTACTTC; j_gene: TRBJ2-7; d_gene: .; abundance: few; v_gene: TRBV6-2/TRBV6-3
CDR3aa: CASSPRAVDRVTDTQYF; CDR3nt: TGTGCCAGCAGCCCGAGAGCGGTGGACAGGGTCACAGATACGCAGTATTTT; j_gene: TRBJ2-3; d_gene: TRBD1; abundance: .; v_gene: TRBV7-9
CDR3aa: CASSLVVGGSTDTQYF; CDR3nt: TGTGCCAGCAGCTTGGTTGTGGGCGGTAGCACAGATACGCAGTATTTT; j_gene: TRBJ2-3; d_gene: .; abundance: many; v_gene: TRBV5-5
CDR3aa: CASSPGTGRTDTQYF; CDR3nt: TGTGCCAGCTCACCAGGGACAGGGAGGACAGATACGCAGTATTTT; j_gene: TRBJ2-3; d_gene: TRBD1; abundance: many; v_gene: TRBV18
CDR3aa: CASSPSPGQNTEAFF; CDR3nt: TGTGCCAGCTCACCATCTCCAGGGCAGAACACTGAAGCTTTCTTT; j_gene: TRBJ1-1; d_gene: .; abundance: .; v_gene: TRBV18
CDR3aa: CASSYARDRAVGYTF; CDR3nt: TGTGCCAGCAGCTATGCCCGGGACAGGGCGGTCGGCTACACCTTC; j_gene: TRBJ1-2; d_gene: TRBD1; abundance: few; v_gene: TRBV9
CDR3aa: CASKDDGQEAFF; CDR3nt: TGTGCCAGCAAGGACGACGGCCAGGAAGCTTTCTTT; j_gene: TRBJ1-1; d_gene: .; abundance: .; v_gene: TRBV28
CDR3aa: CASSAPGRVQHF; CDR3nt: TGTGCCAGCAGTGCCCCGGGGCGAGTCCAGCATTTT; j_gene: TRBJ1-5; d_gene: .; abundance: .; v_gene: TRBV12-3/TRBV12-4
CDR3aa: CASSTGPGRNQPQHF; CDR3nt: TGTGCCAGCAGCACCGGCCCAGGGAGGAATCAGCCCCAGCATTTT; j_gene: TRBJ1-5; d_gene: .; abundance: few; v_gene: TRBV7-2
CDR3aa: CASSLDMGGGSYEQYF; CDR3nt: TGTGCCAGCAGCTTAGATATGGGGGGAGGGTCCTACGAGCAGTACTTC; j_gene: TRBJ2-7; d_gene: TRBD2; abundance: .; v_gene: TRBV11-2
CDR3aa: CASSMRRRGGRTDTQYF; CDR3nt: TGTGCCAGCAGCATGAGACGGCGGGGGGGCCGCACAGATACGCAGTATTTT; j_gene: TRBJ2-3; d_gene: TRBD2; abundance: few; v_gene: TRBV9
CDR3aa: CASSIGDTYEQYF; CDR3nt: TGTGCCAGTAGTATAGGAGACACCTACGAGCAGTACTTC; j_gene: TRBJ2-7; d_gene: .; abundance: few; v_gene: TRBV19
CDR3aa: CASSQETNALGNTIYF; CDR3nt: TGTGCCAGCAGCCAAGAAACAAACGCCTTGGGAAACACCATATATTTT; j_gene: TRBJ1-3; d_gene: .; abundance: .; v_gene: TRBV14
CDR3aa: CASSDTSGSYEQYF; CDR3nt: TGCGCCAGCAGCGACACTAGCGGGAGTTACGAGCAGTACTTC; j_gene: TRBJ2-7; d_gene: TRBD2; abundance: .; v_gene: TRBV5-1
CDR3aa: CATRTNGGEKIQYF; CDR3nt: TGTGCCACCAGGACTAATGGGGGTGAGAAGATCCAGTACTTC; j_gene: TRBJ2-5; d_gene: .; abundance: .; v_gene: TRBV24-1
CDR3aa: CSARRMTGGEQPQHF; CDR3nt: TGCAGTGCTAGAAGGATGACAGGGGGCGAACAGCCCCAGCATTTT; j_gene: TRBJ1-5; d_gene: TRBD1; abundance: few; v_gene: TRBV20-1
CDR3aa: CASSLDPGGYYGYTF; CDR3nt: TGTGCCAGCAGCTTGGATCCAGGGGGCTACTATGGCTACACCTTC; j_gene: TRBJ1-2; d_gene: TRBD1; abundance: .; v_gene: TRBV5-5